This TCR beta chain was identified during a study of blood T cell repertoires in COVID-19. About the study: The samples span acute and convalescent COVID-19 from the United States, Italy and Spain. T cells, B-cell-depleted T cells, or PBMCs provided the cDNA or gDNA that served as material.

Original processing methods: Scientists estimated how many nucleated cells there were by amplifying reference gene primers. Sequenced by immunoSEQ multiplex PCR; TCRdb stores in-frame clones only, minus some. V, J and clone size were drawn from that table, and D and trimming were deduced from the DNA. The sample consists of around 100,000 clones, around nine tenths of them appearing once. The CDR3 covers 11 residues. Germline-derived CDR1 and CDR2 are SQVTM and ANQGSEA. J was trimmed by 7 bases and V by 6 bases; bases with no gene match: 5. This TCR was recovered from a woman older than 75 in a cohort sampled during active COVID-19. The sequenced sample was peripheral blood. The V and J genes are TRBV29-1 and TRBJ1-1; TRBD1 aligns across 7 bases. As DNA, the CDR3 is TGCAGCGTAAGACAGGGTTATGAAGCTTTCTTT. Translating it yields CSVRQGYEAFF.